The clone carrying this TCR beta chain was detected ten times or more. The read terminates 3 residues ahead of where the CDR3 ends, so the germline J gene completes it. Looked up from germline, CDR1 is KGHSH and CDR2 is LQKENI. CDR3 length: 14 amino acids. The repertoire was sequenced with immunoSEQ multiplex PCR; TCRdb's copy has only in-frame clones and lacks some. This sample carries approximately 81,000 clones and no singletons, and about 0.8% goes to the top ten. This sample is part of a study of T cell clonality in common variable immunodeficiency. Blood samples were heparinized, about 5 to 8 ml per donor.

Sequencing was done on a sample of peripheral blood mononuclear cells. The chain combines TRBV18 with TRBJ1-2, with D unresolved. The receptor was isolated from a person between 18 and 70 years old in good health. The CDR3 region is CASSPGLSPRGYTF. Partial CDR3 DNA: TGTGCCAGCTCACCTGGTTTGAGCCCCCGCGGC. Full variable domain (outside the CDR3, taken from reference TRBV18 and TRBJ1-2): NAGVMQNPRHLVRRRGQEARLRCSPMKGHSHVYWYRQLPEEGLKFMVYLQKENIIDESGMPKERFSAEFPKEGPSILRIQQVVRGDSAAYFCASSPGLSPRGYTFGSGTRLTVV.